This TCR beta chain is from a study of tumor-infiltrating lymphocytes in oesophageal squamous cell carcinoma. TCRdb reanalysed the PCR reads using MiXCR and keeps one entry per CDR3 protein. The sample lists approximately 12,000 distinct CDR3 sequences; around three fifths were seen once. Deletions cut 4 bases from V and 6 bases from J, with 16 bases between. The CDR3 length is 15 residues. Germline V gene sequence: CDR1 WNHNN, CDR2 SYGVQD (reference sequence). The clonotype comes from a male donor with esophageal squamous cell carcinoma. Sequenced input: esophageal tumor tissue. The gene calls are TRBV10-1 and TRBJ2-1, with D perhaps TRBD2 (5 bases). The CDR3 coding sequence is TGCGCCAGCAGTGGGCGGGCGGAATCGGTCAATGAGCAGTTCTTC. Encoded protein: CASSGRAESVNEQFF.